This passage covers 24 T cell receptor beta chains from one sample sequenced in a study of blood T cell repertoires in COVID-19. Produced via immunoSEQ multiplex PCR; TCRdb's table is partial and in-frame only. This table holds approximately 280,000 clones, about 89% found once. Sequencing was carried out using peripheral blood. Receptor source: a man in his forties with acute or convalescent COVID-19.

This clone showed up just once. J is TRBJ1-1 and V is TRBV7-9; TRBD1 might be the D (6 bases). Germline lookup yields CDR1 SEHNR and CDR2 FQNEAQ (reference sequence). Trimming stripped 7 bases from V and 1 base from J, with 10 bases between. The CDR3 consists of 13 residues. CDR3 region: CASNRGQNTEAFF. DNA of the CDR3: TGTGCCAGCAATAGGGGACAGAACACTGAAGCTTTCTTT.

J is TRBJ2-1 and V is TRBV18; maybe TRBD1 (6 bases). The CDR3 is 15 amino acids. V lost 6 bases and J lost 7, with 19 bases in between. Germline V gene sequence: CDR1 KGHSH, CDR2 LQKENI. The DNA of the CDR3 is TGTGCCAGCTCCCTCGGTACAGGGACACTAAATGAGCAGTTCTTC. Protein: CASSLGTGTLNEQFF.

The V call is TRBV7-9, the J call TRBJ1-2, with TRBD1 as a possible D gene (6 bases). Looked up from germline, CDR1 is SEHNR and CDR2 is FQNEAQ (reference sequence). The CDR3 extends over 15 amino acids. The V gene lost 5 bases and the J gene lost 4 bases, with 17 bases spanning the gap. The CDR3 nucleotides are TGTGCCAGCAGCATGCGGGGGCCCGGCGGCTATGGCTACACCTTC. Its translation: CASSMRGPGGYGYTF.

The J gene is TRBJ1-1, the V gene TRBV12-3 or TRBV12-4; D possibly corresponds to TRBD1 (5 bases). V lost 3 bases to trimming and J lost 6 bases, with 8 bases between them. The CDR3 contains 12 residues. The CDR3 region is CASSFDRPEAFF. The CDR3 DNA sequence: TGTGCCAGCAGTTTTGACAGACCTGAAGCTTTCTTT.

The V call is TRBV10-2, the J call TRBJ2-7, with TRBD2 identical over 7 bases. The CDR3 covers 16 residues. CDR1 and CDR2 from the germline V gene are WSHSY and SAAADI. The junction had 10 bases not matched to a gene; V was cut back by 2 bases and J by 3 bases. The DNA of the CDR3 is TGCGCCAGCAGTGAGGCCCCCGGACTAGAGGTCTACGAGCAGTACTTC. Protein product: CASSEAPGLEVYEQYF.

The chain has TRBV6-6 and TRBJ1-1; D is undetermined. CDR3 length: 16 amino acids. The V end was cut by 7 bases, the J end by 1 base, with 19 bases between. Germline values: CDR1 MNHNY, CDR2 SVGAGI (reference sequence). CDR3: CASINSVLSKNTEAFF. In nucleotides, the CDR3 is TGTGCCAGCATCAATTCGGTTTTATCCAAGAACACTGAAGCTTTCTTT.

A few counts support this clone. The V gene is TRBV27, the J gene TRBJ1-1, with 9 bases lining up with TRBD1. CDR1 and CDR2 from the germline V gene are MNHEY and SMNVEV (reference sequence). This CDR3 region has 13 residues. Trimming took 5 bases from V and 11 from J; bases not matched to a gene: 9. This chain's CDR3 is CASSINRGRMAFF. The CDR3 DNA is TGTGCCAGCAGTATAAACAGGGGGCGGATGGCTTTCTTT.

The rearrangement uses TRBV11-3 and TRBJ2-1; 13 bases are shared with TRBD2. V gave up 5 bases and J gave up 2 bases; unmatched junction bases: 3. The CDR3 length is 16 residues. Germline V lookup: CDR1 SGHNT, CDR2 YENEEA. The CDR3 sequence is CASSAGLAGTYNEQFF. DNA of the CDR3: TGTGCCAGCAGCGCGGGACTAGCGGGGACCTACAATGAGCAGTTCTTC.

V usage is TRBV11-2 and J usage is TRBJ2-1; D unclear. CDR3 size: 13 residues. Germline CDR1 reads SGHAT; CDR2 reads FQNNGV. Trimming pared 6 bases from V and 10 bases from J, leaving 16 bases between. The CDR3 coding sequence is TGTGCCAGCAGTCCCACCCGGAGCGCCGAGCAGTTCTTC. Protein: CASSPTRSAEQFF.

The DNA for the CDR3 is TGTGCCAGCGCTACAAGTGAGGCGGAAATCTATGGCTACACCTTC. The encoded protein is CASATSEAEIYGYTF. The genes are TRBV27 and TRBJ1-2, with unresolved D. The V gene's germline CDR1 is MNHEY and CDR2 SMNVEV (reference sequence). This CDR3 comprises 15 residues. Trimming removed 8 bases at V and 4 bases at J, with 20 bases between.

This clone was seen a few times. The chain has TRBV12-3 or TRBV12-4 and TRBJ2-7; TRBD2 might be the D (5 bases). Deletions cut 7 bases from V and 9 bases from J, with 16 bases between. The CDR3 consists of 12 residues. This CDR3 reads CASTEGYLRQYF. CDR3 DNA: TGTGCCAGCACCGAGGGCTATCTTCGGCAGTACTTC.

V usage is TRBV2 and J usage is TRBJ1-1, with D hard to call. CDR1 is SNHLY, CDR2 FYNNEI, per germline. This CDR3 comprises 12 residues. V lost 6 bases and J 4 bases, leaving 9 bases between the germline ends. The CDR3 DNA is TGTGCCAGCAGCTGGCTCTCCACTGAAGCTTTCTTT. This codes for CASSWLSTEAFF.

V usage is TRBV12-5 and J usage is TRBJ2-6, with D perhaps TRBD2 (7 bases). CDR1 and CDR2 (germline): LGHNT, FRNRAP. CDR3 size: 18 residues. V was shortened by 0 bases and J by 1 base, with 13 bases between the two germline ends. The CDR3 protein is CASGLVLGGASGANVLTF. CDR3 DNA: TGTGCTAGTGGTTTGGTACTGGGGGGGGCGTCTGGGGCCAACGTCCTGACTTTC. The variable domain in full, with the rest retrieved from reference TRBV12-5 and TRBJ2-6, is DARVTQTPRHKVTEMGQEVTMRCQPILGHNTVFWYRQTMMQGLELLAYFRNRAPLDDSGMPKDRFSAEMPDATLATLKIQPSEPRDSAVYFCASGLVLGGASGANVLTFGAGSRLTVL.

This chain joins TRBV7-9 and TRBJ1-4; TRBD1 aligns across 7 bases. This CDR3 comprises 14 residues. Germline lookup yields CDR1 SEHNR and CDR2 FQNEAQ (reference sequence). V shed 4 bases and J 8 bases; nucleotides not matched to a gene: 7. DNA of the CDR3: TGTGCCAGCAGCTCGGGACAGCCAGGGGAAAAACTGTTTTTT. The encoded protein is CASSSGQPGEKLFF.

V gene TRBV5-6 combines with J gene TRBJ2-5; tentative D call: TRBD2 (7 bases). This CDR3 has 14 amino acids. Looked up from germline, CDR1 is SGHDT and CDR2 is YYEEEE. The V end lost 2 bases, the J end lost 5 bases, and 13 bases lay between the germline ends. CDR3 amino acids: CASSFSSGGETQYF. In nucleotides, the CDR3 is TGTGCCAGCAGCTTTTCGTCGGGGGGCGAGACCCAGTACTTC.

The chain is built from TRBV2 and TRBJ2-7, with D possibly matching TRBD2 (5 bases). Germline CDR1 and CDR2: SNHLY and FYNNEI. V lost 3 bases and J 1 base, leaving 10 bases between the germline ends. The CDR3 is 14 residues long. CDR3 protein: CASSDERLSYEQYF. DNA of the CDR3: TGTGCCAGCAGTGATGAAAGACTATCCTACGAGCAGTACTTC.

The chain's CDR3 is CATSDGQAYYNEQFF. The DNA of the CDR3 is TGTGCCACCAGTGATGGACAGGCGTACTACAATGAGCAGTTCTTC. The chain carries TRBV24-1 and TRBJ2-1; 7 nucleotides line up with TRBD1. CDR1 and CDR2 (germline): KGHDR, SFDVKD. The CDR3 extends over 15 amino acids. Trimming at V came to 3 bases and at J to 3 bases, leaving 4 bases not matched to a gene.

J is TRBJ2-3 and V is TRBV5-4, with 9 positions matching TRBD2. CDR3 size: 17 residues. Germline V gene sequence: CDR1 SGHNT, CDR2 YYREEE (reference sequence). J gave up 5 bases and V 1 base, and 11 bases lay outside the gene matches. The CDR3 coding sequence is TGTGCCAGCAGCTTGAATCCAGCGGGGGGCGAGGGAGATACGCAGTATTTT. Translating it yields CASSLNPAGGEGDTQYF.

The V and J genes are TRBV2 and TRBJ1-6; the D is unclear. The CDR3 is 11 residues long. Trimming removed 3 bases from V and 16 bases from J, with 10 bases in between. CDR1 SNHLY and CDR2 FYNNEI come from the germline V gene. Here the CDR3 reads CASSDEGLLHF. CDR3 DNA: TGTGCCAGCAGTGACGAGGGTTTACTCCACTTT.

The chain has TRBV27 and TRBJ2-2; 7 positions match TRBD1. V was pared by 3 bases and J by 4 bases, with 5 bases of the junction left unmatched. This CDR3 is built from 15 residues. From germline, CDR1 is MNHEY and CDR2 SMNVEV (reference sequence). Here the CDR3 reads CASSFVQGTTGELFF. The DNA of the CDR3 is TGTGCCAGCAGTTTTGTACAGGGGACCACCGGGGAGCTGTTTTTT.

V is TRBV7-4 and J is TRBJ2-4; D is possibly TRBD2 (6 bases). V was trimmed by 9 bases and J by 1 base, leaving 13 bases between them. CDR1 SGHVT and CDR2 SQSDAQ come from the germline V gene. This CDR3 has 14 residues. CDR3 nucleotide sequence: TGTGCCAGAATACGGGGGAGGGCCAAAAACATTCAGTACTTC. Translated: CARIRGRAKNIQYF.

This rearrangement joins TRBV5-6 to TRBJ1-2; tentatively, D is TRBD1 (6 bases). Trimming removed 4 bases from V and 3 bases from J, with 19 bases in between. The CDR3 is 16 residues long. Germline loops: CDR1 SGHDT, CDR2 YYEEEE. DNA of the CDR3: TGTGCCAGCAGCCAAGGGACACCAGGGTGGGACTATGGCTACACCTTC. Its protein product is CASSQGTPGWDYGYTF.

V gene TRBV13 combines with J gene TRBJ2-3; 10 bases agree with TRBD1. The CDR3 covers 14 residues. Trimming at V came to 7 bases and at J to 5 bases, leaving 6 bases not matched to a gene. Looked up from germline, CDR1 is PRHDT and CDR2 is FYEKMQ (reference sequence). DNA of the CDR3: TGTGCCAGCACCCCGGGACAGGGGCAAGATACGCAGTATTTT. Translating gives CASTPGQGQDTQYF. Together with reference TRBV13 and TRBJ2-3, the CDR3 gives the full variable domain: AAGVIQSPRHLIKEKRETATLKCYPIPRHDTVYWYQQGPGQDPQFLISFYEKMQSDKGSIPDRFSAQQFSDYHSELNMSSLELGDSALYFCASTPGQGQDTQYFGPGTRLTVL.

V is TRBV14 and J is TRBJ1-1; D remains unclear. V lost 4 bases, J lost 0 bases, and 9 bases lay in between. The CDR3 is 14 residues long. CDR1 is SGHDN and CDR2 is FVKESK in the germline V gene. The CDR3 loop is CASSPVMVNTEAFF. The CDR3 nucleotides are TGTGCCAGCAGCCCGGTGATGGTGAACACTGAAGCTTTCTTT.